Described below is a single TCR beta chain sequence and its context. Its antigen is not identified. Germline V gene data show CDR1 as LGHNA and CDR2 as YNFKEQ. CDR3 length equals 17 residues. This entry belongs to a study of T cells expressing NK-cell markers. With UMIs, 5'RACE template switching was used to make TCR beta cDNA. TCRdb reprocessed the 5' RACE reads; each CDR3 protein has one entry and no DNA is given. The sample includes roughly 450,000 distinct CDR3 sequences. General study results and limits: These clonotypes, the leaders elsewhere, also led the CD3+CD56-NKG2C+ fraction in a few donors. Top CD8+ clonotypes included the dominant CD3+CD56+NKG2C+ clonotypes in 5 or 6 donors. Unclear, still, was the HCMV specificity of the expanded NKG2C+ T cell clones.

The material sequenced was blood T cells: a sorted CD56 or NKG2C T cell subset, CD4+ or CD8+ T cells, or bulk PBMC T cells (not recorded which). The source is a woman aged 45-60 years in good health. The rearrangement uses TRBV4-2 and TRBJ1-1. The CDR3 here is CASSQEAVKHQNTEAFF.